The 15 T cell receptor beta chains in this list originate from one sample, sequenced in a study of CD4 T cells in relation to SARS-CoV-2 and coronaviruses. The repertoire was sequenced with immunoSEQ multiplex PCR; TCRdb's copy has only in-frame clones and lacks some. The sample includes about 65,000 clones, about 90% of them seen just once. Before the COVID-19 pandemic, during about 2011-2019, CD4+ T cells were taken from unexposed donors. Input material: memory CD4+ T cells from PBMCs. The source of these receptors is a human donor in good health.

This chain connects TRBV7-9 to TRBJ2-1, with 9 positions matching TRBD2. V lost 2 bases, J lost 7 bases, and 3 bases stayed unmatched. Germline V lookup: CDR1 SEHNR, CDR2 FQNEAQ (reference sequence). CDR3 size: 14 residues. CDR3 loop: CASSLSLAGNEQFF. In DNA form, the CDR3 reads TGTGCCAGCAGCTTAAGCCTAGCGGGAAATGAGCAGTTCTTC.

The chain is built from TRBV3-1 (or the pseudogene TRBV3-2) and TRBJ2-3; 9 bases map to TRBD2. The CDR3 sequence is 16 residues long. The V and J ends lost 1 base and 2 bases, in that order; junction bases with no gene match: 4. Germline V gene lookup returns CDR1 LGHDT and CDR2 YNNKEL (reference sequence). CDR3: CASSQGLAAHTDTQYF. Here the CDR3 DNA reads TGTGCCAGCAGCCAAGGACTAGCGGCCCACACAGATACGCAGTATTTT.

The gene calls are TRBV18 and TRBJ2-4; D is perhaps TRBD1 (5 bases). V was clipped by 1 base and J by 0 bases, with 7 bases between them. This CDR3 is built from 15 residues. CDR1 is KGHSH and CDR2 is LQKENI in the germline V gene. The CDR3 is CASSPLGEAKNIQYF. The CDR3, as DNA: TGTGCCAGCTCACCACTAGGGGAAGCCAAAAACATTCAGTACTTC.

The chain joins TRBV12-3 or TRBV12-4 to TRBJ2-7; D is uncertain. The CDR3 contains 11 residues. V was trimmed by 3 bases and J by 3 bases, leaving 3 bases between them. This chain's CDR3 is CASSFFYEQYF. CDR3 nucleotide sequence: TGTGCCAGCAGTTTTTTCTACGAGCAGTACTTC.

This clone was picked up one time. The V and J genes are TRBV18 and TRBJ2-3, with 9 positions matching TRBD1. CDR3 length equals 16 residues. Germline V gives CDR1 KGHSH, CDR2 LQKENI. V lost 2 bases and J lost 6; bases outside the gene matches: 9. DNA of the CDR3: TGTGCCAGCTCACCAACCGGGACAGGGCTCGGGGATACGCAGTATTTT. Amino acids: CASSPTGTGLGDTQYF.

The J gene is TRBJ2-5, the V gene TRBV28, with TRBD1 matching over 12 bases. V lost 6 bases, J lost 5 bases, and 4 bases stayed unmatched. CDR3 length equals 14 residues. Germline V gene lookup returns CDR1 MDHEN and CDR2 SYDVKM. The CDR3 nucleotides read TGTGCCAGCAGGGGACAGGGGGCCGTGGAGACCCAGTACTTC. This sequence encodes CASRGQGAVETQYF. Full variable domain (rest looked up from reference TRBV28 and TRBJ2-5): DVKVTQSSRYLVKRTGEKVFLECVQDMDHENMFWYRQDPGLGLRLIYFSYDVKMKEKGDIPEGYSVSREKKERFSLILESASTNQTSMYLCASRGQGAVETQYFGPGTRLLVL.

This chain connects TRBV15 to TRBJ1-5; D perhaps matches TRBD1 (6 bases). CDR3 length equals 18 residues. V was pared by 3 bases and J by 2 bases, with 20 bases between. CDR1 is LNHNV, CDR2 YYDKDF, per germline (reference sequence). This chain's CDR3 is CATSRAHEGGRGNQPQHF. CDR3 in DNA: TGTGCCACCAGCAGGGCCCATGAAGGGGGAAGGGGCAATCAGCCCCAGCATTTT.

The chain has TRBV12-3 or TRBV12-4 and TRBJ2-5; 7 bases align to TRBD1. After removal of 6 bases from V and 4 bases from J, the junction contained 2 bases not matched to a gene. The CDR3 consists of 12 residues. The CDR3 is CASSNRGETQYF. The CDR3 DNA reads TGTGCCAGCAGCAACAGGGGAGAGACCCAGTACTTC.

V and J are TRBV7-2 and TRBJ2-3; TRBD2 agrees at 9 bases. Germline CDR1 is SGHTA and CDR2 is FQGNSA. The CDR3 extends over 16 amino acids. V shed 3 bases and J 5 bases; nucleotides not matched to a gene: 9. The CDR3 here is CASSFMSGGQGDTQYF. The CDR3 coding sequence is TGTGCCAGCAGCTTCATGAGCGGGGGGCAGGGAGATACGCAGTATTTT. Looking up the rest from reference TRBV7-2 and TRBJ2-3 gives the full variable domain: GAGVSQSPSNKVTEKGKDVELRCDPISGHTALYWYRQSLGQGLEFLIYFQGNSAPDKSGLPSDRFSAERTGGSVSTLTIQRTQQEDSAVYLCASSFMSGGQGDTQYFGPGTRLTVL.

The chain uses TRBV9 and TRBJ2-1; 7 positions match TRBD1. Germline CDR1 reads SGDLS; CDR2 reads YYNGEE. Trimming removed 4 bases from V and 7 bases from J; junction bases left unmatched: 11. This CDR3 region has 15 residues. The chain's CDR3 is CASSLGSRGLNEQFF. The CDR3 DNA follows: TGTGCCAGCAGCCTCGGGTCTAGGGGGCTTAATGAGCAGTTCTTC. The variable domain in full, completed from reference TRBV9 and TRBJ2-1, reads DSGVTQTPKHLITATGQRVTLRCSPRSGDLSVYWYQQSLDQGLQFLIQYYNGEERAKGNILERFSAQQFPDLHSELNLSSLELGDSALYFCASSLGSRGLNEQFFGPGTRLTVL.

This chain's CDR3 is CASSFGTVVQPQHF. CDR3 in DNA: TGTGCCAGCAGCTTCGGGACAGTTGTTCAGCCCCAGCATTTT. V gene TRBV5-6 combines with J gene TRBJ1-5; 7 nucleotides match TRBD1. V was clipped by 2 bases and J by 6 bases; unmatched bases: 5. There are 14 residues in the CDR3. The germline V gene encodes CDR1 SGHDT and CDR2 YYEEEE.

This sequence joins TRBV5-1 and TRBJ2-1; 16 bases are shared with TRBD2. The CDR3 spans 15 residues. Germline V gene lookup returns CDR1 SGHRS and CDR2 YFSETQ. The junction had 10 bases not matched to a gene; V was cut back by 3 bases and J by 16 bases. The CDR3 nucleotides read TGCGCCAGCAGCTCGGGACTAGCGGGAGGGCCGGTCTACTTCTTC. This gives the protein CASSSGLAGGPVYFF.

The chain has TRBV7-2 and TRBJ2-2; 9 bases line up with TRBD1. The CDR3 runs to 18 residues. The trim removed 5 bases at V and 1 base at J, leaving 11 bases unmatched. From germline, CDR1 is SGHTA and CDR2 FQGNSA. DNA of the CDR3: TGTGCCAGCAGCACTCCCGGGACAGGGAAACGGAACACCGGGGAGCTGTTTTTT. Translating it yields CASSTPGTGKRNTGELFF.

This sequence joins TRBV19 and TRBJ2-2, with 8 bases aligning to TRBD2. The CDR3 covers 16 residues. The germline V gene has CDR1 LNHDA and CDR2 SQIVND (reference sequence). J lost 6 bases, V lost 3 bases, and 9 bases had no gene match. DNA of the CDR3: TGTGCCAGTAGTATTCAAGCGGGAGTGGTGGCCGGGGAGCTGTTTTTT. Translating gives CASSIQAGVVAGELFF. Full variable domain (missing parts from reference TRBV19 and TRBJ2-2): DGGITQSPKYLFRKEGQNVTLSCEQNLNHDAMYWYRQDPGQGLRLIYYSQIVNDFQKGDIAEGYSVSREKKESFPLTVTSAQKNPTAFYLCASSIQAGVVAGELFFGEGSRLTVL.

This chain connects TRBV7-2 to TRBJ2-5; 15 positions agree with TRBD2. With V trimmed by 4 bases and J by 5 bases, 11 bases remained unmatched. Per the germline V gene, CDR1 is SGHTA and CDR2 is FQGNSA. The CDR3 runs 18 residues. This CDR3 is CASSSDRTSGGVGETQYF. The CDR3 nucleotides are TGTGCCAGCAGCTCAGACAGGACTAGCGGGGGGGTCGGCGAGACCCAGTACTTC.